The present T cell receptor (beta chain) was sequenced within a study of T cells after yellow fever vaccination. Trimming pared 5 bases from V and 5 bases from J, leaving 13 bases between. Germline V gene lookup returns CDR1 SGHNT and CDR2 YYREEE (reference sequence). The CDR3 extends over 13 amino acids. Whole-study results and caveats: Post-booster repertoires contained most primary-vaccination clones again (about 95% CD4, 85% to 90% CD8).

This clonotype turned up a few times. The antigen is not known. A 5'RACE template-switching step, the method used to make TCR cDNA, added a universal primer site and UMIs. TCRdb re-called the 5' RACE reads through MiXCR, storing one row per CDR3 protein. Counted here are hundreds of thousands of distinct CDR3 sequences, approximately 10% occurring once; the ten biggest clones make up 18%. This material consisted of PBMCs, taken on the day of the first yellow fever vaccination. The chain employs TRBV5-4 and TRBJ1-1; D unclear. The TCR was taken from a man between 18 and 29 years old who received the YFV17D yellow fever vaccine. CDR3 nucleotide sequence: TGTGCCAGCAGTAGGGAGTTCTCAACTGAAGCTTTCTTT. This translates into CASSREFSTEAFF.